Listed below are T cell receptor beta chains from one sample, sequenced in a study of spatial heterogeneity in lung cancer. TCRdb redid the calling of the 5' RACE reads with MiXCR, one entry per CDR3 protein. The sample shows roughly 32,000 distinct CDR3 sequences, 10% of them seen only once. The sequencing used PBMCs, collected at follow-up. Receptor source: a female donor with early-stage non-small cell lung cancer. The CDR3 runs from the conserved cysteine through the conserved F or W. D genes are given only for firm matches. Some rows have no size entry. The others give once, few or many, or a class for an expanded clone.

j_gene,abundance,d_gene,v_gene,len,CDR3aa,CDR3nt
TRBJ1-2,few,-,TRBV30,13,CAWSSGQMGGYTF,TGTGCCTGGAGTTCGGGACAAATGGGAGGCTACACCTTC
TRBJ1-1,few,-,TRBV20-1,13,CSARGGVGTEAFF,TGCAGTGCTAGAGGGGGGGTCGGCACTGAAGCTTTCTTT
TRBJ1-2,-,-,TRBV27,13,CASSKGGVYGYTF,TGTGCCAGCAGTAAAGGGGGGGTCTATGGCTACACCTTC
TRBJ1-5,many,TRBD1,TRBV28,14,CASRADRAGQPQHF,TGTGCCAGCAGGGCGGACAGGGCAGGTCAGCCCCAGCATTTT
TRBJ2-1,many,TRBD1,TRBV29-1,14,CSAWKGQDYNEQFF,TGCAGCGCCTGGAAGGGACAGGATTACAATGAGCAGTTCTTC
TRBJ2-3,many,TRBD2,TRBV29-1,14,CSVPLAGDTDTQYF,TGCAGCGTTCCACTAGCGGGAGACACAGATACGCAGTATTTT
TRBJ2-7,-,TRBD1,TRBV28,15,CASSTGQAFGYEQYF,TGTGCCAGCAGTACCGGACAGGCGTTTGGCTACGAGCAGTACTTC
TRBJ1-1,many,-,TRBV10-2,14,CASSESGLDTEAFF,TGCGCCAGCAGTGAGTCAGGATTGGACACTGAAGCTTTCTTT
TRBJ2-7,many,TRBD1,TRBV20-1,12,CSAWDRSYEQYF,TGCAGTGCTTGGGACAGATCCTACGAGCAGTACTTC
TRBJ2-5,-,-,TRBV5-1,14,CASSSNPGPQTQYF,TGCGCCAGCAGCTCAAACCCGGGACCGCAGACCCAGTACTTC
TRBJ1-3,-,-,TRBV28,14,CASGSTPTGNTIYF,TGTGCCAGCGGGTCAACTCCCACCGGAAACACCATATATTTT
TRBJ1-4,few,-,TRBV14,11,CASSAGRRLFF,TGTGCCAGCAGCGCAGGACGTAGGCTGTTTTTT
TRBJ2-3,few,-,TRBV6-2/TRBV6-3,14,CASSYSSGTDTQYF,TGTGCCAGCAGTTACTCGTCGGGCACAGATACGCAGTATTTT
TRBJ2-2,many,TRBD2,TRBV7-9,16,CASSSPLARNTGELFF,TGTGCCAGCAGCTCCCCACTAGCGAGGAACACCGGGGAGCTGTTTTTT
TRBJ2-2,few,TRBD2,TRBV6-2/TRBV6-3,17,CASTPSGGALRTGELFF,TGTGCCAGCACCCCTAGCGGGGGGGCTTTAAGGACCGGGGAGCTGTTTTTT
TRBJ2-6,many,-,TRBV6-5,15,CASRVDSTTNNVLTF,TGTGCCAGCAGGGTGGACAGCACCACCAACAACGTCCTGACTTTC
TRBJ2-1,many,-,TRBV6-2/TRBV6-3,15,CASSYGQETYNEQFF,TGTGCCAGCAGTTACGGTCAGGAAACCTACAATGAGCAGTTCTTC
TRBJ1-4,many,-,TRBV20-1,16,CSASAVVGATNEKLFF,TGCAGTGCTAGCGCCGTGGTGGGGGCAACTAATGAAAAACTGTTTTTT
TRBJ1-4,-,TRBD1,TRBV7-2,15,CASSRSWDRSEKLFF,TGTGCCAGCAGCCGATCTTGGGACAGGAGTGAAAAACTGTTTTTT
TRBJ2-1,few,-,TRBV2,13,CASRRGGYNEQFF,TGTGCCAGCAGAAGGGGTGGCTACAATGAGCAGTTCTTC
TRBJ1-1,-,-,TRBV2,13,CASSGHPNTEAFF,TGTGCCAGCTCTGGACACCCGAACACTGAAGCTTTCTTT
TRBJ1-5,-,-,TRBV24-1,15,CATSDQTGPNQPQHF,TGTGCCACCAGTGATCAGACAGGACCCAATCAGCCCCAGCATTTT
TRBJ2-7,many,-,TRBV6-5,14,CASSNQGSSYEQYF,TGTGCCAGCAGTAACCAAGGAAGCTCCTACGAGCAGTACTTC
TRBJ2-7,many,TRBD2,TRBV12-3/TRBV12-4,14,CASSRPGGAGEQYF,TGTGCCAGCAGTCGGCCCGGGGGGGCCGGCGAGCAGTACTTC
TRBJ2-1,many,-,TRBV19,15,CASSRLQRTYNEQFF,TGTGCCAGTAGTAGGCTCCAGCGGACCTACAATGAGCAGTTCTTC
TRBJ2-7,many,-,TRBV3-1,17,CASSHHGRSKRSYEQYF,TGTGCCAGCAGCCATCACGGTCGATCGAAACGGTCCTACGAGCAGTACTTC
TRBJ2-1,many,-,TRBV24-1,13,CATSDSLNNEQFF,TGTGCCACCAGTGATTCACTTAACAATGAGCAGTTCTTC
TRBJ1-5,many,-,TRBV20-1,12,CSAKAGDQPQHF,TGCAGTGCTAAGGCAGGGGATCAGCCCCAGCATTTT
TRBJ1-1,-,-,TRBV10-3,14,CAISDSLGDTEAFF,TGTGCCATCAGTGACAGTTTGGGGGACACTGAAGCTTTCTTT
TRBJ2-1,-,TRBD1,TRBV7-3,12,CASSSGGREQFF,TGTGCCAGCAGCTCAGGGGGTAGGGAGCAGTTCTTC
TRBJ2-7,many,-,TRBV25-1,11,CASSGGNEQYF,TGTGCCAGCAGTGGAGGTAACGAGCAGTACTTC
TRBJ1-2,many,-,TRBV27,14,CASSLSTGRGGYTF,TGTGCCAGCAGTTTATCTACAGGCAGAGGAGGCTACACCTTC
TRBJ1-3,many,-,TRBV29-1,13,CSVATDSGNTIYF,TGCAGCGTAGCGACAGACTCTGGAAACACCATATATTTT
TRBJ2-7,many,-,TRBV11-2,16,CASTGTLLGDPYEQYF,TGTGCCAGCACCGGGACACTACTGGGGGACCCCTACGAGCAGTACTTC
TRBJ2-5,many,-,TRBV16,12,CASSQSEETQYF,TGTGCCAGCAGCCAATCGGAAGAGACCCAGTACTTC
TRBJ2-5,few,-,TRBV4-1,13,CASSLSTQETQYF,TGCGCCAGCAGCCTCTCCACTCAAGAGACCCAGTACTTC
TRBJ2-7,many,TRBD2,TRBV27,14,CASSLSGASYEQYF,TGTGCCAGCAGTTTAAGCGGGGCATCCTACGAGCAGTACTTC
TRBJ1-2,-,TRBD1,TRBV29-1,16,CSVLSGQGAVAFGYTF,TGCAGCGTTCTATCGGGACAGGGGGCAGTAGCGTTTGGCTACACCTTC
TRBJ2-5,many,-,TRBV5-1,15,CASSFSADSQETQYF,TGCGCCAGCAGCTTTTCCGCGGACAGCCAAGAGACCCAGTACTTC